This T cell receptor beta chain was found in a study of T cell responses to AZD1222 COVID-19 vaccine. The CDR3 is made up of 13 amino acids. The V and J ends lost 6 bases and 8 bases respectively, with 16 bases between them. The assay was immunoSEQ multiplex PCR, and TCRdb's table has in-frame clones only and misses some. The profile covers about 130,000 clones, with 70% to 90% appearing a single time and roughly 2% taken by the ten largest. This rearrangement joins TRBV12-3 or TRBV12-4 to TRBJ1-2, with D perhaps TRBD1 (5 bases). This receptor was identified in an adult in good health. Sequencing was performed on peripheral blood, taken on day 0 of AZD1222 vaccination. The CDR3 nucleotides read TGTGCCAGCAGGGACGACAGAGTGTCCGGCTACACCTTC. It codes for CASRDDRVSGYTF.